Shown below are 17 T cell receptor beta chains from a single sample sequenced in a study of control samples from healthy donors and cancer patients. The repertoire was sequenced with immunoSEQ multiplex PCR; TCRdb's copy has only in-frame clones and lacks some. The sample lists some 150,000 clones; 90% to 95% were seen once. The sample consisted of blood. The receptors originated from a man aged 35 to 55 in good health.

The genes are TRBV14 and TRBJ2-1; TRBD2 matches 8 bases. V lost 3 bases, J lost 11 bases, and 3 bases stayed unmatched. There are 12 residues in the CDR3. Germline V lookup: CDR1 SGHDN, CDR2 FVKESK. CDR3 bases: TGTGCCAGCAGCCAGGGCGGGAGGCAGCAGTTCTTC. Its translation: CASSQGGRQQFF.

The chain has TRBV27 and TRBJ2-7; 10 bases map to TRBD1. V lost 5 bases, J lost 2 bases, and 9 bases stayed unmatched. Germline loops: CDR1 MNHEY, CDR2 SMNVEV (reference sequence). This CDR3 has 16 amino acids. DNA of the CDR3: TGTGCCAGCAGTCCCTCGGGACAGGGGCGGACCTACGAGCAGTACTTC. It translates to CASSPSGQGRTYEQYF.

The rearrangement joins TRBV6-5 to TRBJ1-1; D unclear. Germline V gene data show CDR1 as MNHEY and CDR2 as SVGAGI. This CDR3 contains 13 residues. Trimming removed 6 bases at V and 0 bases at J, with 8 bases between. CDR3 in amino acids: CASSHFMNTEAFF. The CDR3 DNA is TGTGCCAGCAGCCACTTTATGAACACTGAAGCTTTCTTT.

The chain employs TRBV28 and TRBJ2-1; possible D gene TRBD2, 6 bases. Trimming took 5 bases from V and 6 from J, leaving 14 bases between them. Germline V CDR1 and CDR2: MDHEN, SYDVKM. This CDR3 comprises 14 residues. The CDR3 loop reads CASSRGLAGNEQFF. CDR3 nucleotide sequence: TGTGCCAGCAGTCGGGGACTCGCGGGCAATGAGCAGTTCTTC.

The chain links TRBV11-2 to TRBJ1-1; perhaps TRBD1 as D (6 bases). Germline V gene sequence: CDR1 SGHAT, CDR2 FQNNGV. The CDR3 is made up of 13 amino acids. The V end lost 5 bases, the J end lost 1 base, and 8 bases lay between the germline ends. The CDR3 DNA reads TGTGCCAGCAGCCCGGGACAGAACACTGAAGCTTTCTTT. Translated, it gives CASSPGQNTEAFF.

V and J are TRBV3-1 (or the pseudogene TRBV3-2) and TRBJ2-3; a weak D match, TRBD2 (6 bases). Trimming pared 6 bases from V and 2 bases from J, leaving 12 bases between. Germline CDR1 and CDR2: LGHDT and YNNKEL (reference sequence). The CDR3 totals 14 residues. The CDR3 sequence: CASSRLGDTDTQYF. In nucleotides, the CDR3 is TGTGCCAGCAGTCGACTAGGGGACACAGATACGCAGTATTTT.

The chain has TRBV3-1 (or the pseudogene TRBV3-2) and TRBJ1-5; D perhaps matches TRBD1 (6 bases). Germline V CDR1 and CDR2: LGHDT, YNNKEL (reference sequence). The CDR3 consists of 15 residues. V was pared by 3 bases and J by 3 bases, with 12 bases between. CDR3 residues: CASSHSGTPNQPQHF. The DNA for the CDR3 is TGTGCCAGCAGCCATTCCGGGACACCCAATCAGCCCCAGCATTTT.

The chain recombines TRBV6-5 with TRBJ2-1; TRBD2 matches 10 bases. V lost 2 bases and J lost 7; bases outside the gene matches: 8. The CDR3 sequence is 16 residues long. Germline CDR1 reads MNHEY; CDR2 reads SVGAGI. The CDR3 DNA reads as TGTGCCAGCAGTTACCGTACTAGCGGGAAGGGTAATGAGCAGTTCTTC. Amino acid sequence: CASSYRTSGKGNEQFF.

The chain combines TRBV4-3 with TRBJ1-2, with TRBD1 as a possible D gene (6 bases). The germline gives CDR1 LGHNA, CDR2 YSLEER. Trimming left V 6 bases short and J 7 bases short, with 9 bases between. The CDR3 runs to 11 residues. DNA for the CDR3: TGCGCCAGCAGGGGGGCCGGTGGCTACACCTTC. It specifies CASRGAGGYTF.

The chain has TRBV2 and TRBJ1-5; D uncertain. The CDR3 is 13 residues long. V lost 2 bases and J lost 6, with 8 bases in between. CDR1 is SNHLY and CDR2 is FYNNEI in the germline V gene. The CDR3 sequence: CASSERYRQPQHF. In DNA form, the CDR3 reads TGTGCCAGCAGTGAACGTTACCGTCAGCCCCAGCATTTT. The whole variable domain, remainder taken from reference TRBV2 and TRBJ1-5, is EPEVTQTPSHQVTQMGQEVILRCVPISNHLYFYWYRQILGQKVEFLVSFYNNEISEKSEIFDDQFSVERPDGSNFTLKIRSTKLEDSAMYFCASSERYRQPQHFGDGTRLSIL.

The CDR3 reads CASSLQILDTTGELFF. The DNA for the CDR3 is TGTGCCAGCAGTCTGCAAATTCTTGACACCACCGGGGAGCTGTTTTTT. This sequence joins TRBV27 and TRBJ2-2; the D is unclear. V lost 5 bases and J 4 bases, leaving 17 bases between the germline ends. CDR1 MNHEY and CDR2 SMNVEV come from the germline V gene (reference sequence). The CDR3 is made up of 16 amino acids.

The chain is built from TRBV3-1 (or the pseudogene TRBV3-2) and TRBJ1-4; possibly TRBD1 for D (5 bases). The CDR3 loop spans 14 amino acids. Per germline, CDR1 LGHDT and CDR2 YNNKEL (reference sequence). Trimming took off 2 bases at V and 7 bases at J, with 11 bases between the two ends. The CDR3 DNA reads TGTGCCAGCAGCCAAACCGGGGCTGGTGAAAAACTGTTTTTT. The encoded protein is CASSQTGAGEKLFF.

This rearrangement joins TRBV28 to TRBJ2-1, with 10 bases matching TRBD2. This CDR3 is built from 16 residues. Germline V CDR1 and CDR2: MDHEN, SYDVKM. V lost 3 bases and J lost 3; bases outside the gene matches: 5. CDR3 nucleotide sequence: TGTGCCAGCAGTTTCCCCCCTAGCGGGAGCTACAATGAGCAGTTCTTC. This sequence encodes CASSFPPSGSYNEQFF.

This chain uses TRBV4-1 with TRBJ1-1; weak D call: TRBD1 (5 bases). The V and J ends lost 1 base and 7 bases respectively, with 10 bases between them. CDR1 and CDR2 from the germline V gene are MGHRA and YSYEKL. The length of the CDR3 is 13 residues. CDR3 in DNA: TGCGCCAGCAGCCAAGGAGGCAGGGTTGAAGCTTTCTTT. Protein product: CASSQGGRVEAFF.

CDR3 coding DNA: TGCAGCGTTGTTCAGGACACCTACGAGCAGTACTTC. Its protein product is CSVVQDTYEQYF. The chain has TRBV29-1 and TRBJ2-7; D might be TRBD1 (5 bases). Germline V gene data show CDR1 as SQVTM and CDR2 as ANQGSEA. The CDR3 loop spans 12 amino acids. V shed 4 bases and J shed 2 bases, with 9 bases lying between them.

The rearrangement links TRBV5-1 to TRBJ2-7; D may match TRBD1 or TRBD2 (6 bases each). CDR3 length: 14 residues. V gave up 4 bases and J gave up 5 bases, with 16 bases separating them. Germline V CDR1 and CDR2: SGHRS, YFSETQ. The chain's CDR3 is CASSPRDTGNEQYF. The CDR3 nucleotides are TGCGCCAGCAGCCCGCGGGACACGGGCAACGAGCAGTACTTC.

The chain has TRBV6-5 and TRBJ1-2; the D gene is possibly TRBD1 (6 bases). V shed 6 bases and J shed 4 bases, with 12 bases lying between them. CDR3 length: 13 residues. Germline assignment: CDR1 MNHEY and CDR2 SVGAGI. The DNA for the CDR3 is TGTGCCAGCAGACGGACAGAAAGCTATGGCTACACCTTC. Translated, it gives CASRRTESYGYTF.